Each of the 27 T cell receptor beta chains below was sequenced from the same sample in a study of PD-L1 blockade in urothelial cancer. Sequencing was performed with immunoSEQ multiplex PCR; in TCRdb, only in-frame clones are kept and a portion is missing. The table shows more than 90,000 clones, with less than 90% occurring only once. Documented time point: peripheral blood 6 weeks after treatment start. The specimen was PBMCs, collected around atezolizumab (anti-PD-L1) treatment. The receptor source for this set is a man between 65 and 85 years old with urothelial cancer.

This clone was seen a single time. The chain joins TRBV5-1 to TRBJ2-1; a weak D match, TRBD2 (6 bases). V gave up 2 bases and J gave up 7 bases, with 22 bases separating them. There are 17 residues in the CDR3. Per germline, CDR1 SGHRS and CDR2 YFSETQ. The CDR3 is CASSFRVEEGTGNEQFF. CDR3 in DNA: TGCGCCAGCAGCTTCCGTGTCGAGGAGGGGACTGGGAATGAGCAGTTCTTC.

V and J are TRBV5-4 and TRBJ2-2; possible D gene TRBD2, 6 bases. Germline CDR1 reads SGHNT; CDR2 reads YYREEE (reference sequence). This CDR3 has 13 residues. V was cut by 5 bases and J by 5 bases, with 10 bases left in between. This chain's CDR3 is CASSSGRTGELFF. The CDR3 DNA sequence: TGTGCCAGCAGTTCAGGGAGGACCGGGGAGCTGTTTTTT.

The chain combines TRBV2 with TRBJ2-1; D possibly corresponds to TRBD2 (5 bases). Germline V lookup: CDR1 SNHLY, CDR2 FYNNEI. The ends were cut back, 6 bases at V and 8 bases at J, with 17 bases in the middle. This CDR3 is built from 14 residues. The CDR3 is CASRASSNGDEQFF. DNA for the CDR3: TGTGCCAGCAGGGCTAGCTCGAACGGAGATGAGCAGTTCTTC.

This clone was seen only once. CDR3 nucleotide sequence: TGTGCCATCAGTGAATTGGATAGCGGGAGCACAGATACGCAGTATTTT. It is translated as CAISELDSGSTDTQYF. The V and J genes are TRBV10-3 and TRBJ2-3; 7 positions match TRBD2. Per germline, CDR1 ENHRY and CDR2 SYGVKD. Trimming cost V 3 bases and J 0 bases; bases outside gene matches: 6. The CDR3 sequence is 16 residues long.

The V call is TRBV5-4, the J call TRBJ2-1; weak D call: TRBD2 (6 bases). The V gene lost 7 bases and the J gene lost 0 bases, with 14 bases spanning the gap. CDR1 and CDR2 from the germline V gene are SGHNT and YYREEE (reference sequence). CDR3 size: 15 residues. CDR3 sequence: CASGLADLSYNEQFF. Here the CDR3 DNA reads TGTGCCAGCGGATTAGCGGACCTCTCCTACAATGAGCAGTTCTTC.

The chain is built from TRBV7-2 and TRBJ2-1, with TRBD2 identical over 8 bases. J gave up 12 bases and V 7 bases, and 8 bases lay outside the gene matches. CDR3 length equals 12 residues. Germline lookup yields CDR1 SGHTA and CDR2 FQGNSA. CDR3 amino acids: CASTSLRGVQFF. The CDR3 DNA follows: TGTGCCAGCACCTCGCTGCGGGGGGTGCAGTTCTTC.

This clone appeared a single time. The chain joins TRBV9 to TRBJ2-6; weak D call: TRBD2 (5 bases). The CDR3 spans 17 residues. V lost 4 bases and J lost 0, with 14 bases in between. Germline-derived CDR1 and CDR2 are SGDLS and YYNGEE. The CDR3 reads CASSPRGSNSGANVLTF. The DNA of the CDR3 is TGTGCCAGCAGCCCACGGGGAAGCAACTCTGGGGCCAACGTCCTGACTTTC. Using reference TRBV9 and TRBJ2-6 for the parts outside the CDR3, the full variable domain is DSGVTQTPKHLITATGQRVTLRCSPRSGDLSVYWYQQSLDQGLQFLIQYYNGEERAKGNILERFSAQQFPDLHSELNLSSLELGDSALYFCASSPRGSNSGANVLTFGAGSRLTVL.

The chain has TRBV4-1 and TRBJ1-2, with a possible D match to TRBD1 (5 bases). CDR1 and CDR2 from the germline V gene are MGHRA and YSYEKL. This CDR3 contains 17 residues. Trimming pared 4 bases from V and 4 bases from J, leaving 22 bases between. CDR3 DNA: TGCGCCAGCAGCCCGTTGCTTGGACAAGGGGCCACCTATGGCTACACCTTC. Its protein product is CASSPLLGQGATYGYTF.

The V and J genes are TRBV10-3 and TRBJ2-7; D might be TRBD1 (5 bases). With 5 bases removed from V and 2 bases from J, the gap between germline ends came to 13 bases. The CDR3 runs to 14 residues. Germline V gene data show CDR1 as ENHRY and CDR2 as SYGVKD. CDR3 in amino acids: CAISKQDAPYEQYF. The CDR3 bases are TGTGCCATCAGTAAACAGGACGCACCCTACGAGCAGTACTTC.

The genes are TRBV5-5 and TRBJ2-5; 8 bases align to TRBD1. CDR3 length: 15 residues. V trimming: 3 bases; J trimming: 4 bases; junction bases outside the gene matches: 8. Germline V gene data show CDR1 as SGHKS and CDR2 as YYEKEE (reference sequence). The CDR3: CASSWGQAERETQYF. The CDR3 DNA follows: TGTGCCAGCAGCTGGGGACAGGCCGAAAGAGAGACCCAGTACTTC.

The rearrangement links TRBV19 to TRBJ2-1; D remains ambiguous. CDR3 size: 12 residues. Trimming shortened V by 5 bases and J by 7 bases, and 9 bases separated the two germline ends. Germline loops: CDR1 LNHDA, CDR2 SQIVND (reference sequence). CDR3 sequence reads: CASSVPANEQFF. The DNA of the CDR3 is TGTGCCAGTAGTGTACCAGCGAATGAGCAGTTCTTC.

The chain carries TRBV7-8 and TRBJ2-6; D gene unclear. The germline V gene encodes CDR1 SGHVS and CDR2 FQNEAQ. The CDR3 totals 15 residues. V was trimmed by 3 bases and J by 2 bases, leaving 8 bases between them. CDR3 coding DNA: TGTGCCAGCAGCTTTCGCGGTCCTGGGGCCAACGTCCTGACTTTC. Protein sequence: CASSFRGPGANVLTF.

The rearrangement joins TRBV7-9 to TRBJ1-5; 7 positions agree with TRBD1. CDR3 length: 15 residues. Germline V gives CDR1 SEHNR, CDR2 FQNEAQ (reference sequence). J gave up 2 bases and V 5 bases, and 6 bases lay outside the gene matches. Written as DNA, the CDR3 is TGTGCCAGCAGCCGAGACAGGGCGGGCAATCAGCCCCAGCATTTT. Its protein is CASSRDRAGNQPQHF.

V usage is TRBV2 and J usage is TRBJ2-3; 9 nucleotides match TRBD2. Germline V gene sequence: CDR1 SNHLY, CDR2 FYNNEI. The CDR3 is 15 residues long. The V gene end was trimmed by 7 bases and the J gene end by 5 bases; junction bases not matched to a gene: 10. The CDR3 here is CASKFVAGAEDTQYF. The CDR3 region has the DNA TGTGCCAGCAAGTTTGTAGCGGGAGCTGAAGATACGCAGTATTTT.

The genes are TRBV1 and TRBJ2-7; the table's D call TRBD2 went unverified against the DNA. TRBV1 has pseudogene status. This CDR3 has 14 residues. DNA of the CDR3: TGCACCAGCAGGGGCGGGGGAGGGAACTACGAGCAGTACTTC. Translated: CTSRGGGGNYEQYF.

This clone was counted once. The chain combines TRBV2 with TRBJ1-1; D is possibly TRBD1 (5 bases). Looked up from germline, CDR1 is SNHLY and CDR2 is FYNNEI. The CDR3 is 15 amino acids. V shed 5 bases and J shed 1 base, with 14 bases lying between them. The CDR3 DNA reads as TGTGCCAGCAGTCCCAGGACAACCTGGAACACTGAAGCTTTCTTT. Protein product: CASSPRTTWNTEAFF.

V is TRBV7-9 and J is TRBJ2-1; no clear D gene. CDR3 size: 13 residues. Deletions cut 1 base from V and 8 bases from J, with 9 bases between. Germline V CDR1 and CDR2: SEHNR, FQNEAQ (reference sequence). Written as DNA, the CDR3 is TGTGCCAGCAGCTTAGATAGCAGTGATGAGCAGTTCTTC. Protein product: CASSLDSSDEQFF.

This clone was counted only a few times. The chain combines TRBV28 with TRBJ2-2; D remains ambiguous. CDR3 length: 12 residues. Germline loops: CDR1 MDHEN, CDR2 SYDVKM. Trimming took off 4 bases at V and 5 bases at J, with 5 bases between the two ends. The CDR3 nucleotides read TGTGCCAGCAGTTCGAGTACCGGGGAGCTGTTTTTT. It specifies CASSSSTGELFF.

V usage is TRBV19 and J usage is TRBJ2-7, with TRBD2 as a possible D gene (6 bases). The V and J ends lost 3 bases and 2 bases respectively, with 11 bases between them. The CDR3 covers 14 residues. The germline gives CDR1 LNHDA, CDR2 SQIVND (reference sequence). The CDR3 DNA sequence: TGTGCCAGTAGTATCCAGGAGGGGCCCTACGAGCAGTACTTC. Amino acid sequence: CASSIQEGPYEQYF. The whole variable domain, remainder taken from reference TRBV19 and TRBJ2-7, is DGGITQSPKYLFRKEGQNVTLSCEQNLNHDAMYWYRQDPGQGLRLIYYSQIVNDFQKGDIAEGYSVSREKKESFPLTVTSAQKNPTAFYLCASSIQEGPYEQYFGPGTRLTVT.

Points on this clone: Sequence at one end of the junction differs from germline and may be a read error. The gene calls are TRBV7-7 and TRBJ2-1, with 12 bases fitting TRBD2. The germline gives CDR1 SSHAT, CDR2 FNYEAQ (reference sequence). The CDR3 totals 14 residues. The CDR3 DNA reads TGTGCTAGCAGCCCCGGGACTAGCGGGAATGAGCAGTTCTTC. It translates to CASSPGTSGNEQFF.

This clone has a handful of counts. The chain couples TRBV7-8 to TRBJ1-1; 10 bases align to TRBD1. The CDR3 length is 13 residues. Per germline, CDR1 SGHVS and CDR2 FQNEAQ. Trimming removed 5 bases from V and 5 bases from J; junction bases left unmatched: 2. CDR3 region: CASSQGQGTEAFF. The CDR3 bases are TGTGCCAGCAGCCAGGGACAGGGGACTGAAGCTTTCTTT.

This sequence joins TRBV15 and TRBJ1-5; 8 bases map to TRBD1. Germline values: CDR1 LNHNV, CDR2 YYDKDF (reference sequence). The CDR3 is made up of 14 amino acids. With 5 bases clipped from V and 3 bases from J, the junction kept 3 bases outside the gene matches. CDR3 region: CATSWGQVNQPQHF. DNA of the CDR3: TGTGCCACCAGCTGGGGACAGGTCAATCAGCCCCAGCATTTT.

The CDR3: CASSSQGTNTEAFF. As DNA, the CDR3 is TGTGCCAGCAGCTCACAGGGCACGAACACTGAAGCTTTCTTT. The rearrangement uses TRBV7-2 and TRBJ1-1, with D tentatively TRBD1 (6 bases). Trimming stripped 4 bases from V and 1 base from J, with 10 bases between. The germline V gene encodes CDR1 SGHTA and CDR2 FQGNSA. CDR3 length: 14 residues.

The V gene is TRBV7-2, the J gene TRBJ1-2, with unresolved D. Germline CDR1 SGHTA, CDR2 FQGNSA. V shed 3 bases and J shed 3 bases, with 8 bases lying between them. The CDR3 is 13 residues long. The CDR3 sequence: CASSLTRDYGYTF. CDR3 bases: TGTGCCAGCAGCTTGACAAGAGACTATGGCTACACCTTC.

The chain uses TRBV6-4 and TRBJ2-3; D remains unclear. The CDR3 consists of 14 residues. The ends were cut back, 7 bases at V and 0 bases at J, with 11 bases in the middle. Germline loops: CDR1 MRHNA, CDR2 SNTAGT. The CDR3: CASKVSSSTDTQYF. DNA for the CDR3: TGTGCCAGCAAAGTCAGTTCTAGCACAGATACGCAGTATTTT.

The CDR3 nucleotides read TGTGCCAGCAGTCCTGACAGGGGGAATGCTGAAGCTTTCTTT. Translated, it gives CASSPDRGNAEAFF. The rearrangement links TRBV2 to TRBJ1-1, with 9 bases lining up with TRBD1. Germline lookup yields CDR1 SNHLY and CDR2 FYNNEI. J was trimmed by 6 bases and V by 5 bases; bases with no gene match: 7. CDR3 length equals 14 residues.

J is TRBJ1-3 and V is TRBV27, with D tentatively TRBD1 (6 bases). This CDR3 is 16 amino acids long. V was clipped by 6 bases and J by 2 bases, with 17 bases between them. Germline V gene lookup returns CDR1 MNHEY and CDR2 SMNVEV (reference sequence). CDR3 amino acids: CASRETGSWPGNTIYF. CDR3 bases: TGTGCCAGCAGGGAAACAGGGTCTTGGCCTGGAAACACCATATATTTT.